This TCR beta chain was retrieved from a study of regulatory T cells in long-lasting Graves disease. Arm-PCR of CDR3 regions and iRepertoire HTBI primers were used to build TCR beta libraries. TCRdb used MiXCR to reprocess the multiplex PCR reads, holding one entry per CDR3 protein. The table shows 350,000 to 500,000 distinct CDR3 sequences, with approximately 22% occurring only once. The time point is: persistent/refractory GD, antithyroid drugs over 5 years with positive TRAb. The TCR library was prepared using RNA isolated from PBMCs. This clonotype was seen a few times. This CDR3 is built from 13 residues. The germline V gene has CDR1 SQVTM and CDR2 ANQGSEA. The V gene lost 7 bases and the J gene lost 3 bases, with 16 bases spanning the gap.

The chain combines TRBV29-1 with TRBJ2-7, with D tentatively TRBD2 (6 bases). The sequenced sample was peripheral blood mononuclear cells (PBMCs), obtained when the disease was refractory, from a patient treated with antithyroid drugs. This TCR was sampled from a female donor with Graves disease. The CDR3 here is CSAGTPEVYEQYF. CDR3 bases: TGCAGCGCCGGGACTCCCGAGGTCTACGAGCAGTACTTC.